Here is one T cell receptor beta chain with its context. Trimming cost V 3 bases and J 9 bases, with 25 bases left between them. CDR1 and CDR2 (germline): SGDLS, YYNGEE. The CDR3 spans 17 residues. The source of the sample is a study of blood T cell repertoires in COVID-19. TCRdb keeps only in-frame clones here, not all; method: immunoSEQ multiplex PCR. In the table there are 150,000 to 200,000 clones, approximately 85% of which are singletons. The source material was peripheral blood. The receptor was derived from a human donor with active or convalescent COVID-19. The donor label of this sample is uncertain. This chain joins TRBV9 and TRBJ2-1; D unresolved. Here the CDR3 DNA reads TGTGCCAGCAGCGCCACATCTCAGGCCCCGTTTACACGTGAGCAGTTCTTC. It specifies CASSATSQAPFTREQFF.